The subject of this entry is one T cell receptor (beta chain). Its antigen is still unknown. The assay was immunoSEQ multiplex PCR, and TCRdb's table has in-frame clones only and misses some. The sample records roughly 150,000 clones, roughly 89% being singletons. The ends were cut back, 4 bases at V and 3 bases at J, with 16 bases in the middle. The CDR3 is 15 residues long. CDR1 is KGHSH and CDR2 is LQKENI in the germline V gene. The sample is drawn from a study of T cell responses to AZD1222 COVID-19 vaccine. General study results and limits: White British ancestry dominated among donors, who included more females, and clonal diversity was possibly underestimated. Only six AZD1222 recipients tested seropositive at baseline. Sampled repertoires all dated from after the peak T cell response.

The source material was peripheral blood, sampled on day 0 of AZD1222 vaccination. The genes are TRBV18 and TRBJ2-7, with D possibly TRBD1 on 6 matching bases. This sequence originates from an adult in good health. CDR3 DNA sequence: TGTGCCAGCTCACAGGCCCCGGGACACCACTACGAGCAGTACTTC. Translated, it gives CASSQAPGHHYEQYF.